This T cell receptor (beta chain) was sequenced during a study of CD8+CD57+ T cells in acquired aplastic anemia. On the study more broadly: DNA per sorted CD4+ or CD8+ sample ranged about 0.19 to 30 ug, averaging roughly 3.2 ug. Study-level results: Fewer than 35 CD8+ CDR3 sequences occurred in both the patients and the controls.

Worth noting for this clonotype: Its target is not known.

In germline, CDR1 is SSHAT, CDR2 FNYEAQ (reference sequence). CDR3 length: 15 residues. V shed 5 bases, J shed 2 bases, and the junction held 2 bases outside the gene matches. Flow cytometry had shown expanded CD8+CD57+ cells in the patients chosen for sequencing. Severe acquired aplastic anemia was diagnosed in all patients. Among the patients, none had received any therapy at the time of blood sampling. Researchers used genomic DNA as the template to profile TCR beta VDJ and CDR3. MiXCR, run by TCRdb on the reads, gives a single entry per CDR3 protein. The data contain 250,000 to 300,000 distinct CDR3 sequences, about three fifths of them seen just once; the ten biggest clones take up 1% to 1.5%.

J is TRBJ1-3 and V is TRBV7-7; TRBD1 agrees at 11 bases. This TCR was sampled from a human donor with aplastic anemia. The sequencing input was sorted CD4+, CD8+, or CD8+CD57+ T cells (not recorded which) from PBMCs. The CDR3 bases are TGTGCCAGCAGCCTGGACAGGGGGCCTGGAAACACCATATATTTT. Translated, it gives CASSLDRGPGNTIYF.